Listed below are T cell receptor beta chains from one sample, sequenced in a study of OX40 agonist ivuxolimab in advanced cancers. Here immunoSEQ multiplex PCR was the method, and the copy in TCRdb shows in-frame clones only, minus some. This table has tens of thousands of clones, 65% to 90% appearing once. Sequences were derived from CD4+ or CD8+ T cells sorted from blood, sampled in a trial of the OX40 agonist ivuxolimab. The source is an adult with an advanced solid tumor such as melanoma, head and neck, liver or kidney cancer. Both conserved end residues are part of each CDR3. Fields, in order: clone size, D gene, V gene, J gene, CDR3 DNA, CDR3 protein. The D gene is left open where the match is weak. For some rows the clone size is stated as once, few or many, or as a class when expanded; others skip it.

size: NA
D: TRBD2
V: TRBV7-3
J: TRBJ2-3
DNA: TGTGCCAGCAGCCCGGGGACTAGCGGGGCCTTCACAGATACGCAGTATTTT
CDR3: CASSPGTSGAFTDTQYF

size: NA
D: TRBD1
V: TRBV10-3
J: TRBJ1-3
DNA: TGTGCCATCATCGCTCCTGGACAGGGGGGAAATGGAAACACCATATATTTT
CDR3: CAIIAPGQGGNGNTIYF

size: NA
D: TRBD1
V: TRBV25-1
J: TRBJ1-1
DNA: TGTGCCAGCACGACCGGGACAGGGAACGAAGCTTTCTTT
CDR3: CASTTGTGNEAFF

size: large
D: NA
V: TRBV7-6
J: TRBJ2-6
DNA: TGTGCCAGCAGCCAGATATTCTCTGGGGCCAACGTCCTGACTTTC
CDR3: CASSQIFSGANVLTF

size: NA
D: TRBD1
V: TRBV4-2
J: TRBJ2-1
DNA: TGTGCCAGCAGCCAAGCTAGGACAGGGGGAAACAATGAGCAGTTCTTC
CDR3: CASSQARTGGNNEQFF

size: NA
D: NA
V: TRBV5-4
J: TRBJ2-1
DNA: TGTGCCAGCAGCTTGGTCAGGGGCGCAAGTTTGCACAATGAGCAGTTCTTC
CDR3: CASSLVRGASLHNEQFF

size: NA
D: TRBD1
V: TRBV28
J: TRBJ2-7
DNA: TGTGCCAGCACTCCGGCCTCTTGGGACAGGGGCTCCTACGAGCAGTACTTC
CDR3: CASTPASWDRGSYEQYF

size: NA
D: NA
V: TRBV5-4
J: TRBJ1-2
DNA: TGTGCCCTAGGGGGAGGTCGCGGCTACACCTTC
CDR3: CALGGGRGYTF

size: NA
D: TRBD1
V: TRBV10-3
J: TRBJ1-6
DNA: TGTGCCATCAGACCGGGACAGGATAATTCACCCCTCCACTTT
CDR3: CAIRPGQDNSPLHF

size: NA
D: TRBD1
V: TRBV19
J: TRBJ2-7
DNA: TGTGCCACCCCGGACAGGGCCCACGAGCAGTACTTC
CDR3: CATPDRAHEQYF

size: few
D: NA
V: TRBV21-1
J: TRBJ1-2
DNA: TGTGCCAGCAGCAAAGAAGACAGGGAAGGAGGGTATGGCTACACCTTC
CDR3: CASSKEDREGGYGYTF

size: NA
D: NA
V: TRBV9
J: TRBJ2-5
DNA: TGTGCCAGCAGCGTAGCGGACGGCCAAGAGACCCAGTACTTC
CDR3: CASSVADGQETQYF

size: NA
D: TRBD1
V: TRBV27
J: TRBJ2-7
DNA: TGTGCCAGCAGTCCCCGGCCGGACAGGACTGGCGAGCAGTACTTC
CDR3: CASSPRPDRTGEQYF

size: NA
D: NA
V: TRBV4-1
J: TRBJ2-5
DNA: TGCGCCAGCAGCCAACGGGCCCTACCGGGGCAGACCCAGTACTTC
CDR3: CASSQRALPGQTQYF

size: once
D: TRBD2
V: TRBV5-6
J: TRBJ2-3
DNA: TGTGCCAGCAGCGAAGCGGGAGGGCCGACAGATACGCAGTATTTT
CDR3: CASSEAGGPTDTQYF

size: NA
D: TRBD2
V: TRBV4-3
J: TRBJ2-5
DNA: TGCGCCAGCAGCCAAGATCGAGCGGGGGGCAGAGAGACCCAGTACTTC
CDR3: CASSQDRAGGRETQYF

size: NA
D: NA
V: TRBV6-5
J: TRBJ1-1
DNA: TGTGCCAGCAGCACGACGGGATCGTTTCCTGAAGCTTTCTTT
CDR3: CASSTTGSFPEAFF

size: NA
D: TRBD1
V: TRBV2
J: TRBJ2-7
DNA: TGTGCCAGCAGTCAACAGCTAAGGGGGCGAACGGACGAGCAGTACTTC
CDR3: CASSQQLRGRTDEQYF